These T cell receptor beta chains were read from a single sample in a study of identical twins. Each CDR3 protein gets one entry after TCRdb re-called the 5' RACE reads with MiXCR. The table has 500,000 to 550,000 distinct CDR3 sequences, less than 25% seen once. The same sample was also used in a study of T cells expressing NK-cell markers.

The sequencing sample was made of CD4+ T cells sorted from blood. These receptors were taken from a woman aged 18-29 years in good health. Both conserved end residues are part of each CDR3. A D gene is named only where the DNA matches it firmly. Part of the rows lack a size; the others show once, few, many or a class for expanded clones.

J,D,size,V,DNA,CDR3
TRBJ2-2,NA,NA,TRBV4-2,TGTGCCAGCAGCCAAGGTGGGCAGAACACCGGGGAGCTGTTTTTT,CASSQGGQNTGELFF
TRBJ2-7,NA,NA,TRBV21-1,TGTGCCAGCAACCCCGTTGGTTTTTGGACTAGCGGGCCCTACGAGCAGTACTTC,CASNPVGFWTSGPYEQYF
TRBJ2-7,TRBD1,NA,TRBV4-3,TGCGCCAGCAGCCAAGGTGCGGGGACAGGGACCTACGAGCAGTACTTC,CASSQGAGTGTYEQYF
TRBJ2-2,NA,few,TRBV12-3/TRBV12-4,TGTGCCAGCAGTTTTGGACAGAAGAACACCGGGGAGCTGTTTTTT,CASSFGQKNTGELFF
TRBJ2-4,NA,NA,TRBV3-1,TGTGCCAGCAGCCAACAGGGATTGGGCATTCAGTACTTC,CASSQQGLGIQYF
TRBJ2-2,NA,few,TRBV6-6,TGTGCCAGCACCTTGGTGGGGGAGCTGTTTTTT,CASTLVGELFF
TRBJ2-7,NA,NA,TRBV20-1,TGCAGTGCTACCCGAACCTTGACTAGTCTGGGCGAGCAGTACTTC,CSATRTLTSLGEQYF
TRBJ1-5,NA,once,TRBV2,TGTGCCAGCACCAATCAGAGCCCTCAGCCCCAGCATTTT,CASTNQSPQPQHF
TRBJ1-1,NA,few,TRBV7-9,TGTGCCAGCAGCTTACAGGCGATGAACACTGAAGCTTTCTTT,CASSLQAMNTEAFF
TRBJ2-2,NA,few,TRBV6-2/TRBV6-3,TGTGCCAGCAGTTACTTCTCGAAACGATACACCGGGGAGCTGTTTTTT,CASSYFSKRYTGELFF
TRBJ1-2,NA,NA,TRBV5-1,TGCGCCAGCAGCCAGGGACATACTAACTATGGCTACACCTTC,CASSQGHTNYGYTF
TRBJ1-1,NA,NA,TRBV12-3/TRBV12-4,TGTGCCAGCACCGTTGACACATTCGGTGAAGCTTTCTTT,CASTVDTFGEAFF
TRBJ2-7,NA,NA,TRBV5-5,TGTGCCAGCAGCTTGAATCCCCCAATGGGCTCCTACGAGCAGTACTTC,CASSLNPPMGSYEQYF
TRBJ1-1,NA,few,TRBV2,TGTGCCAGCAGACCCGAGCCCAATCAGGCAGCTTTCTTT,CASRPEPNQAAFF
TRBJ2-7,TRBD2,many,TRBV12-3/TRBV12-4,TGTGCCAGCAGTCAGGATAGCGGGAACGAGCAGTACTTC,CASSQDSGNEQYF
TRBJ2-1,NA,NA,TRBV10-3,TGTGCCATCTCCCGCACCGACCCCTCCTACAATGAGCAGTTCTTC,CAISRTDPSYNEQFF
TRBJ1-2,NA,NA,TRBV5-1,TGCGCCAGCAGCCCGAGGCAGGGGCCGACCTATGGCTACACCTTC,CASSPRQGPTYGYTF
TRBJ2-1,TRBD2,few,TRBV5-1,TGCGCCAGCAGCTTGGACGGGCGGGAGGGCCTCGATGAGCAGTTCTTC,CASSLDGREGLDEQFF
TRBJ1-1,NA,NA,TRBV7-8,TGTGCCAGCAGCTTATCGGCAGGGGCCGCGAGTGGCACTGAAGCTTTCTTT,CASSLSAGAASGTEAFF
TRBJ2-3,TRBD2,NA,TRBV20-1,TGCAGTGCTTTCGGCCCCGGGGGGAGTTTGTCTACAGATACGCAGTATTTT,CSAFGPGGSLSTDTQYF
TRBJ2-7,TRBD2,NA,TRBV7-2,TGTGCCAGCAGCTTAATGGGACTAGCTAACTACGAGCAGTACTTC,CASSLMGLANYEQYF
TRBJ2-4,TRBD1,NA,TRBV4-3,TGCGCCAGCAGCCTTACAGGGGTACCAAACATTCAGTACTTC,CASSLTGVPNIQYF
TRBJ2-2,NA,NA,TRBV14,TGTGCCAGCAGCGAAGGTTTTGGATACACCGGGGAGCTGTTTTTT,CASSEGFGYTGELFF
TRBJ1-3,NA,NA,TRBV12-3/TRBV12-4,TGTGCCAGCAGTTTACTTGCTGGAAACACCATATATTTT,CASSLLAGNTIYF
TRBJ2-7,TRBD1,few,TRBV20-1,TGCAGTGCTAGAGATTCCAGCGGGGACAGGGGGCTGTACGAGCAGTACTTC,CSARDSSGDRGLYEQYF
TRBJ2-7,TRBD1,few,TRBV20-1,TGCAGTGCTAGACCCGGGACAGTTTCCTACGAGCAGTACTTC,CSARPGTVSYEQYF
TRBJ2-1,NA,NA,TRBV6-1,TGTGCCAGCAGGCACCCCCCGGGGTGGGGGGTAGGCAATGAGCAGTTCTTC,CASRHPPGWGVGNEQFF
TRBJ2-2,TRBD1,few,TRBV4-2,TGTGCCAGCAGCCCTAGACAGGGTGGTCGTTACGGGGAGCTGTTTTTT,CASSPRQGGRYGELFF
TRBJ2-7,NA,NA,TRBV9,TGTGCCAGCAGCGTAGCCGGGGCTCGCGAGCAGTACTTC,CASSVAGAREQYF
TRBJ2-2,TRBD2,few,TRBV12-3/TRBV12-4,TGTGCCAGCAGTCCCTTGGGACTAGCGGGAGGGCGGACCGGGGAGCTGTTTTTT,CASSPLGLAGGRTGELFF
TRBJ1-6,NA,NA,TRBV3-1,TGTGCCAGCAGCCAAACGCGGGACCTCTATAATTCACCCCTCCACTTT,CASSQTRDLYNSPLHF
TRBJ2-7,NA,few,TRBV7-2,TGTGCCAGCAGCTTAGGCCTAACCGGAGACTACGAGCAGTACTTC,CASSLGLTGDYEQYF